The 21 T cell receptor beta chains given below trace back to one sample, sequenced in a study of early T cells in non-severe SARS-CoV-2 infection. A single record per CDR3 protein comes from TCRdb applying MiXCR to the 5' RACE reads. This table has some 40,000 distinct CDR3 sequences, 12% appearing once. The specimen was whole blood. These receptors came from an adult who was a healthcare worker with PCR-confirmed SARS-CoV-2 infection or an uninfected control (not recorded which).

This clonotype was detected many times. The rearrangement links TRBV19 to TRBJ2-7, with TRBD1 identical over 7 bases. The CDR3 spans 14 residues. The germline CDR1 and CDR2 sequences are LNHDA and SQIVND (reference sequence). V shed 6 bases, J shed 3 bases, and the junction held 8 bases outside the gene matches. CDR3 in DNA: TGTGCCAGTAGGTCCGGGACAGCGCACTACGAGCAGTACTTC. Its protein is CASRSGTAHYEQYF.

To note about this clonotype: A much larger clone lies one base from this, so it may be a read error. V gene TRBV12-3 or TRBV12-4 combines with J gene TRBJ1-2; no reliable D call. The V end was cut by 6 bases, the J end by 2 bases, with 13 bases between. The CDR3 consists of 14 residues. CDR3 amino acids: CASRFVALNYGYTF. In DNA, the CDR3 is TGTGCCAGCAGATTTGTGGCCCTAAACTATGGCTACACCTTC.

This clonotype appeared many times. The genes are TRBV29-1 and TRBJ2-7, with 8 bases matching TRBD1. CDR3 size: 15 residues. Per germline, CDR1 SQVTM and CDR2 ANQGSEA. V lost 0 bases, J lost 4 bases, and 8 bases stayed unmatched. The CDR3 DNA follows: TGCAGCGTTGAAGACTCAGTACAGGGGGGATACGAGCAGTACTTC. Translating gives CSVEDSVQGGYEQYF.

This clonotype appeared many times. The chain carries TRBV11-1 and TRBJ2-5, with 7 bases aligning to TRBD2. Germline CDR1 and CDR2: SGHAT and FQDESV (reference sequence). Trimming cost V 5 bases and J 0 bases; bases outside gene matches: 3. This CDR3 comprises 14 residues. The CDR3 protein is CASSPLADQETQYF. The CDR3 DNA is TGTGCCAGCAGCCCTCTAGCGGACCAAGAGACCCAGTACTTC.

The DNA for the CDR3 is TGTGCCACCAGTGATTTGGGGGGGAGAACCAGCACAGATACGCAGTATTTT. This encodes CATSDLGGRTSTDTQYF. The gene calls are TRBV24-1 and TRBJ2-3; weak D call: TRBD2 (6 bases). This CDR3 contains 17 residues. V lost 0 bases to trimming and J lost 0 bases, with 12 bases between them. Germline values: CDR1 KGHDR, CDR2 SFDVKD.

This clonotype was picked up a small number of times. This sequence joins TRBV27 and TRBJ2-1; 7 positions match TRBD2. V shed 2 bases and J 5 bases; nucleotides not matched to a gene: 9. This CDR3 has 16 amino acids. The germline V gene encodes CDR1 MNHEY and CDR2 SMNVEV (reference sequence). DNA of the CDR3: TGTGCCAGCAGTTTAAGGCGCGGGGGTGCCAACAATGAGCAGTTCTTC. It is translated as CASSLRRGGANNEQFF.

The chain links TRBV20-1 to TRBJ2-7, with 7 bases lining up with TRBD2. Trimming at V came to 6 bases and at J to 2 bases, leaving 7 bases not matched to a gene. This CDR3 contains 13 residues. Germline V gives CDR1 DFQATT, CDR2 SNEGSKA (reference sequence). This CDR3 reads CSARLAGAYEQYF. The CDR3 region has the DNA TGCAGTGCCCGGCTGGCGGGAGCCTACGAGCAGTACTTC.

V gene TRBV4-3 combines with J gene TRBJ2-5; D ambiguous. Trimming pared 1 base from V and 1 base from J, leaving 10 bases between. In germline, CDR1 is LGHNA, CDR2 YSLEER. The CDR3 totals 15 residues. Here the CDR3 reads CASSQGIGSQETQYF. CDR3 DNA: TGCGCCAGCAGCCAAGGGATTGGAAGCCAAGAGACCCAGTACTTC.

This clonotype came up a few times. CDR3 in DNA: TGCAGTGCTAAAAGATCCGGGACAGGGACCTACGAGCAGTACTTC. Its translation is CSAKRSGTGTYEQYF. This chain uses TRBV20-1 with TRBJ2-7; 9 bases align to TRBD1. V lost 4 bases to trimming and J lost 2 bases; unmatched junction nucleotides: 9. This CDR3 contains 15 residues. CDR1 is DFQATT, CDR2 SNEGSKA, per germline (reference sequence).

The chain employs TRBV2 and TRBJ2-7; TRBD2 is a possible D gene (6 bases). This CDR3 is 14 amino acids long. Germline CDR1 is SNHLY and CDR2 is FYNNEI. V was shortened by 1 base and J by 2 bases, with 9 bases between the two germline ends. The CDR3 protein is CASSEGRAPYEQYF. CDR3 nucleotides: TGTGCCAGCAGTGAAGGGAGGGCCCCCTACGAGCAGTACTTC. The variable domain in full, completed from reference TRBV2 and TRBJ2-7, reads EPEVTQTPSHQVTQMGQEVILRCVPISNHLYFYWYRQILGQKVEFLVSFYNNEISEKSEIFDDQFSVERPDGSNFTLKIRSTKLEDSAMYFCASSEGRAPYEQYFGPGTRLTVT.

This clonotype has just a few counts. V usage is TRBV12-3 or TRBV12-4 and J usage is TRBJ2-1, with 8 nucleotides matching TRBD2. The CDR3 covers 13 residues. V was clipped by 6 bases and J by 7 bases; unmatched bases: 5. This CDR3 reads CASRAGGKNEQFF. The CDR3 DNA follows: TGTGCCAGCAGGGCGGGGGGAAAGAATGAGCAGTTCTTC.

This rearrangement joins TRBV7-9 to TRBJ2-7; TRBD1 matches 8 bases. CDR1 is SEHNR, CDR2 FQNEAQ, per germline (reference sequence). The CDR3 runs to 15 residues. J was trimmed by 8 bases and V by 2 bases; bases with no gene match: 11. This chain's CDR3 is CASSLLRGLRDKQYF. The CDR3 DNA is TGTGCCAGCAGCTTACTCAGGGGGCTTCGTGACAAGCAGTACTTC.

This clonotype appeared many times. This rearrangement joins TRBV11-2 to TRBJ2-7; the D gene could be TRBD1 or TRBD2 (6 bases each). Trimming shortened V by 7 bases and J by 5 bases, and 18 bases separated the two germline ends. The CDR3 is 14 residues long. Germline values: CDR1 SGHAT, CDR2 FQNNGV. The CDR3 DNA sequence: TGTGCCAGCACCACCGATGTCGGGGGCCACGAGCAGTACTTC. This gives the protein CASTTDVGGHEQYF.

In this sample, this clonotype turned up many times. The chain is built from TRBV2 and TRBJ2-7; 7 positions match TRBD1. Germline CDR1 is SNHLY and CDR2 is FYNNEI. This CDR3 is 14 amino acids long. J gave up 3 bases and V 7 bases, and 9 bases lay outside the gene matches. CDR3 nucleotides: TGTGCCAGCAAGTTGGGACAGCTGCTCTACGAGCAGTACTTC. Encoded protein: CASKLGQLLYEQYF.

At least ten counts were recorded for this clonotype. The chain couples TRBV19 to TRBJ2-1; perhaps TRBD1 as D (6 bases). The germline V gene encodes CDR1 LNHDA and CDR2 SQIVND (reference sequence). Trimming took off 3 bases at V and 7 bases at J, with 19 bases between the two ends. The CDR3 sequence is 16 residues long. This chain's CDR3 is CASSIFSGTRGNEQFF. Written as DNA, the CDR3 is TGTGCCAGTAGTATCTTCTCGGGAACTAGGGGGAATGAGCAGTTCTTC.

This clonotype was observed a few times. V usage is TRBV3-1 and J usage is TRBJ2-7, with TRBD1 as a possible D gene (5 bases). Germline values: CDR1 LGHDT, CDR2 YNNKEL (reference sequence). Between the trimmed V and J ends, which lost 3 bases and 3 bases, there was a span of 12 bases. The length of the CDR3 is 14 residues. The CDR3 bases are TGTGCCAGCAGCCAGAGCCTAGGGGTCTACGAGCAGTACTTC. Protein sequence: CASSQSLGVYEQYF.

This chain links TRBV7-9 with TRBJ2-7; 11 positions agree with TRBD2. This CDR3 contains 13 residues. The trim removed 5 bases at V and 5 bases at J, leaving 2 bases unmatched. Germline values: CDR1 SEHNR, CDR2 FQNEAQ (reference sequence). CDR3: CASSNSGRDEQYF. CDR3 nucleotides: TGTGCCAGCAGCAATAGCGGGAGGGACGAGCAGTACTTC.

The chain links TRBV7-2 to TRBJ2-3; 7 bases fit TRBD2. J gave up 1 base and V 6 bases, and 4 bases lay outside the gene matches. This CDR3 spans 14 amino acids. CDR1 and CDR2 from the germline V gene are SGHTA and FQGNSA. CDR3 region: CASRRAGGTDTQYF. CDR3 bases: TGTGCCAGCAGGCGGGCGGGGGGCACAGATACGCAGTATTTT.

This clonotype came up many times. The rearrangement links TRBV12-3 or TRBV12-4 to TRBJ1-1, with D possibly TRBD1 on 5 matching bases. The CDR3 consists of 14 residues. V dropped 4 bases and J dropped 0 bases, with 9 bases sitting between them. CDR3 sequence reads: CASSWGTVNTEAFF. CDR3 coding DNA: TGTGCCAGCAGTTGGGGGACGGTGAACACTGAAGCTTTCTTT.

The sample holds one count of this clonotype. Mismatch with germline at one junction end may stem from a read error. The chain has TRBV7-7 and TRBJ1-4; D gene ambiguous. This CDR3 has 13 amino acids. Germline V gives CDR1 SSHAT, CDR2 FNYEAQ (reference sequence). DNA of the CDR3: TGTGCTAGCAGCCACGTCCTCAATGAAAAACTGTTTTTT. It translates to CASSHVLNEKLFF. The full variable domain, its missing parts supplied by reference TRBV7-7 and TRBJ1-4, is GAGVSQSPRYKVTKRGQDVTLRCDPISSHATLYWYQQALGQGPEFLTYFNYEAQPDKSGLPSDRFSAERPEGSISTLTIQRTEQRDSAMYRCASSHVLNEKLFFGSGTQLSVL.

This clonotype was seen at least ten times. The chain joins TRBV30 to TRBJ1-3; D call uncertain. V lost 5 bases and J lost 1, with 6 bases in between. The CDR3 spans 12 residues. In germline, CDR1 is GTSNPN, CDR2 SVGIG (reference sequence). The CDR3 reads CAWAGSGNTIYF. DNA of the CDR3: TGTGCCTGGGCAGGATCTGGAAACACCATATATTTT.